This T cell receptor (beta chain) was recorded in a study of blood T cell repertoires in COVID-19. Whole-study context: The study drew acute and convalescent COVID-19 samples from the United States, Italy and Spain.

The CDR3 covers 14 residues. Germline V lookup: CDR1 SQVTM, CDR2 ANQGSEA. V shed 5 bases and J shed 3 bases, with 14 bases lying between them. Method: immunoSEQ multiplex PCR; TCRdb's copy keeps in-frame clones and lacks some. The profile shows about 280,000 clones, 88% of them singletons. This clonotype originated in a man between 18 and 35 years old with active or convalescent COVID-19. The sequencing sample was made of peripheral blood. The chain carries TRBV29-1 and TRBJ1-5; possibly TRBD1 for D (6 bases). The CDR3 coding sequence is TGCAGCGTTAAGGAACAGGGCTACAATCAGCCCCAGCATTTT. Translation: CSVKEQGYNQPQHF.